A single sample gave rise to the 8 T cell receptor beta chains below, sequenced in a study of T cells after yellow fever vaccination. Using its own MiXCR run on the 5' RACE reads, TCRdb lists one record per CDR3 protein. The sample shows approximately 610,000 distinct CDR3 sequences, less than 20% of them seen only once. The starting material was PBMCs, obtained 5 to 6 days after the first yellow fever vaccination. Receptors were obtained from a man between 18 and 29 years old who received the YFV17D yellow fever vaccine.

This clonotype was seen ten or more times. The chain combines TRBV7-9 with TRBJ1-1; no definite D call. The V and J ends lost 5 bases and 1 base respectively, with 8 bases between them. Per the germline V gene, CDR1 is SEHNR and CDR2 is FQNEAQ (reference sequence). This CDR3 has 13 amino acids. CDR3: CASSEQQNTEAFF. The CDR3 DNA reads TGTGCCAGCAGCGAGCAGCAGAACACTGAAGCTTTCTTT.

A few counts support this clonotype. The J gene is TRBJ2-1, the V gene TRBV11-1; D is possibly TRBD2 (5 bases). The germline V gene encodes CDR1 SGHAT and CDR2 FQDESV (reference sequence). The CDR3 runs to 19 residues. V dropped 1 base and J dropped 0 bases, with 19 bases sitting between them. The CDR3 here is CASSLGAIDSESSYNEQFF. In DNA form, the CDR3 reads TGTGCCAGCAGCTTAGGGGCAATCGATAGCGAGAGCTCCTACAATGAGCAGTTCTTC.

This clonotype has a count of ten or more. This chain links TRBV20-1 with TRBJ2-5; 9 bases line up with TRBD2. There are 17 residues in the CDR3. Unmatched junction bases numbered 9, after V lost 0 bases and J lost 1 base. Germline CDR1 is DFQATT and CDR2 is SNEGSKA (reference sequence). DNA of the CDR3: TGCAGTGCTAGAGATTTTGGCCAGCGGGGGGCCCAAGAGACCCAGTACTTC. Its translation: CSARDFGQRGAQETQYF.

This rearrangement joins TRBV12-3 or TRBV12-4 to TRBJ2-7; 12 bases align to TRBD1. Germline trimming cut 6 bases from V and 3 bases from J; bases unmatched to any gene: 15. The CDR3 spans 18 residues. CDR3 loop: CASSLGQGAFRGFYEQYF. For the CDR3, the DNA is TGTGCCAGCAGCTTGGGACAGGGGGCCTTTCGCGGTTTCTACGAGCAGTACTTC.

The rearrangement links TRBV11-1 to TRBJ2-7; 7 bases are a match to TRBD2. V dropped 2 bases and J dropped 2; count of bases not matched to a gene: 9. The germline CDR1 and CDR2 sequences are SGHAT and FQDESV (reference sequence). The CDR3 spans 16 residues. The DNA for the CDR3 is TGTGCCAGCAGCTTACACGGACCCCGGGGGGCCTACGAGCAGTACTTC. Its translation: CASSLHGPRGAYEQYF. Full variable domain (missing parts from reference TRBV11-1 and TRBJ2-7): EAEVAQSPRYKITEKSQAVAFWCDPISGHATLYWYRQILGQGPELLVQFQDESVVDDSQLPKDRFSAERLKGVDSTLKIQPAELGDSAMYLCASSLHGPRGAYEQYFGPGTRLTVT.

The chain has TRBV6-2 or TRBV6-3 and TRBJ1-5; D not resolved. Trimming took off 5 bases at V and 7 bases at J, with 12 bases between the two ends. Germline V CDR1 and CDR2: MNHEY, SVGEGT. The CDR3 covers 13 residues. For the CDR3, the DNA is TGTGCCAGCAGTCCCCTAGGGCGGCAGCCCCAGCATTTT. It specifies CASSPLGRQPQHF.

This clonotype was observed a handful of times. The CDR3 loop reads CASSPDLSPQTPTEAFF. The CDR3 bases are TGTGCCAGCAGCCCCGACCTAAGCCCGCAAACGCCTACTGAAGCTTTCTTT. The chain recombines TRBV7-3 with TRBJ1-1, with D hard to call. Germline V lookup: CDR1 SGHTA, CDR2 FQGTGA. This CDR3 region has 17 residues. V was clipped by 5 bases and J by 5 bases, with 24 bases between them.

This clonotype was found many times. V is TRBV11-2 and J is TRBJ1-1; D is unclear. Between the trimmed V and J ends, which lost 3 bases and 1 base, there was a span of 3 bases. Germline loops: CDR1 SGHAT, CDR2 FQNNGV. The CDR3 extends over 12 amino acids. This CDR3 is CASSFRNTEAFF. The CDR3 DNA is TGTGCCAGCAGCTTCAGGAACACTGAAGCTTTCTTT.